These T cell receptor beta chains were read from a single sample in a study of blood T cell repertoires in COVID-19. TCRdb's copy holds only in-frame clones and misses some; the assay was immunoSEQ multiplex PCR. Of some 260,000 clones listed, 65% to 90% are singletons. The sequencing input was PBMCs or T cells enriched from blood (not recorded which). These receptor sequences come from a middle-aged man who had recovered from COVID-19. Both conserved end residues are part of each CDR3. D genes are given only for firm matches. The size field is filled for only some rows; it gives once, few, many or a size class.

CDR3 protein: CASKEDSQETQYF
CDR3 DNA: TGTGCCAGCAAGGAGGATTCACAAGAGACCCAGTACTTC
clone size: -
D gene: -
V gene: TRBV2
CDR3 length: 13
J gene: TRBJ2-5

CDR3 protein: CASSRSGTDSYEQYF
CDR3 DNA: TGTGCCAGCAGTCGCTCCGGGACAGACTCCTACGAGCAGTACTTC
clone size: -
D gene: TRBD1
V gene: TRBV6-5
CDR3 length: 15
J gene: TRBJ2-7

CDR3 protein: CASSYEWGERNEQFF
CDR3 DNA: TGTGCCAGCAGTTACGAGTGGGGGGAACGGAATGAGCAGTTCTTC
clone size: -
D gene: -
V gene: TRBV6-5
CDR3 length: 15
J gene: TRBJ2-1

CDR3 protein: CAISGGTSGFYEQYF
CDR3 DNA: TGTGCCATCAGTGGCGGGACTAGCGGTTTCTACGAGCAGTACTTC
clone size: -
D gene: TRBD2
V gene: TRBV10-3
CDR3 length: 15
J gene: TRBJ2-7

CDR3 protein: CASSLQSRVIGPSNTGELFF
CDR3 DNA: TGTGCCAGCAGCTTGCAGTCACGGGTCATAGGCCCTTCGAACACCGGGGAGCTGTTTTTT
clone size: -
D gene: -
V gene: TRBV5-4
CDR3 length: 20
J gene: TRBJ2-2

CDR3 protein: CASSLDRGKLFF
CDR3 DNA: TGTGCCAGCAGCTTGGACAGGGGAAAACTGTTTTTT
clone size: -
D gene: TRBD1
V gene: TRBV5-4
CDR3 length: 12
J gene: TRBJ1-4

CDR3 protein: CASSAQDRGDWGGGELFF
CDR3 DNA: TGTGCCAGCAGCGCTCAGGACAGGGGTGACTGGGGGGGCGGGGAGCTGTTTTTT
clone size: once
D gene: TRBD1
V gene: TRBV9
CDR3 length: 18
J gene: TRBJ2-2

CDR3 protein: CASSVGGGPGAGELFF
CDR3 DNA: TGTGCCAGCAGCGTCGGGGGAGGGCCTGGGGCCGGGGAGCTGTTTTTT
clone size: -
D gene: TRBD2
V gene: TRBV9
CDR3 length: 16
J gene: TRBJ2-2

CDR3 protein: CASSISGGSTDTQYF
CDR3 DNA: TGTGCCAGTAGTATATCCGGGGGGTCAACAGATACGCAGTATTTT
clone size: -
D gene: TRBD2
V gene: TRBV19
CDR3 length: 15
J gene: TRBJ2-3

CDR3 protein: CAISDRDRISDTQYF
CDR3 DNA: TGTGCCATCAGTGACAGGGACAGGATATCAGATACGCAGTATTTT
clone size: -
D gene: TRBD1
V gene: TRBV10-3
CDR3 length: 15
J gene: TRBJ2-3

CDR3 protein: CASSLVGQGSTYEQYF
CDR3 DNA: TGCGCCAGCAGCTTGGTGGGACAGGGGTCCACCTACGAGCAGTACTTC
clone size: -
D gene: TRBD1
V gene: TRBV5-1
CDR3 length: 16
J gene: TRBJ2-7

CDR3 protein: CASSETGNAYNSPLHF
CDR3 DNA: TGTGCCAGCAGCGAGACAGGGAACGCCTATAATTCACCCCTCCACTTT
clone size: -
D gene: TRBD1
V gene: TRBV7-3
CDR3 length: 16
J gene: TRBJ1-6

CDR3 protein: CSVAGVPSYEQYF
CDR3 DNA: TGCAGCGTAGCGGGAGTACCTTCCTACGAGCAGTACTTC
clone size: -
D gene: TRBD2
V gene: TRBV29-1
CDR3 length: 13
J gene: TRBJ2-7

CDR3 protein: CASSLGQGMNTEAFF
CDR3 DNA: TGTGCCAGCAGCTTAGGACAGGGTATGAACACTGAAGCTTTCTTT
clone size: -
D gene: TRBD1
V gene: TRBV7-9
CDR3 length: 15
J gene: TRBJ1-1

CDR3 protein: CASSQLQGSPLHF
CDR3 DNA: TGTGCCAGCAGCCAATTACAGGGTTCACCCCTCCACTTT
clone size: -
D gene: -
V gene: TRBV7-6
CDR3 length: 13
J gene: TRBJ1-6

CDR3 protein: CASRRLGQGNSPLHF
CDR3 DNA: TGCGCCAGCCGACGATTGGGTCAGGGGAATTCACCCCTCCACTTT
clone size: once
D gene: -
V gene: TRBV4-1
CDR3 length: 15
J gene: TRBJ1-6

CDR3 protein: CASSSQGSTYNEQFF
CDR3 DNA: TGTGCCAGCAGTTCACAGGGGAGCACCTACAATGAGCAGTTCTTC
clone size: -
D gene: TRBD1
V gene: TRBV28
CDR3 length: 15
J gene: TRBJ2-1

CDR3 protein: CAWSFPRQPQHF
CDR3 DNA: TGTGCCTGGAGTTTCCCGCGCCAGCCCCAGCATTTT
clone size: -
D gene: -
V gene: TRBV30
CDR3 length: 12
J gene: TRBJ1-5

CDR3 protein: CASGIYEQYF
CDR3 DNA: TGTGCCAGCGGCATCTACGAGCAGTACTTC
clone size: few
D gene: -
V gene: TRBV28
CDR3 length: 10
J gene: TRBJ2-7

CDR3 protein: CASSSGSGIGELFF
CDR3 DNA: TGTGCCAGCAGTTCCGGGAGCGGGATCGGGGAGCTGTTTTTT
clone size: -
D gene: TRBD2
V gene: TRBV27
CDR3 length: 14
J gene: TRBJ2-2

CDR3 protein: CASTINRGYGYTF
CDR3 DNA: TGTGCCAGCACTATAAACAGGGGATATGGCTACACCTTC
clone size: -
D gene: TRBD1
V gene: TRBV28
CDR3 length: 13
J gene: TRBJ1-2

CDR3 protein: CASSSITSLSSYNEQFF
CDR3 DNA: TGTGCCAGCAGTTCAATAACTAGCCTGAGCTCCTACAATGAGCAGTTCTTC
clone size: -
D gene: -
V gene: TRBV28
CDR3 length: 17
J gene: TRBJ2-1

CDR3 protein: CASSPQGWQDEQFF
CDR3 DNA: TGTGCCAGCTCACCACAGGGGTGGCAGGATGAGCAGTTCTTC
clone size: once
D gene: -
V gene: TRBV18
CDR3 length: 14
J gene: TRBJ2-1

CDR3 protein: CASSLDSYNSPLHF
CDR3 DNA: TGTGCCAGCAGCTTAGACAGTTATAATTCACCCCTCCACTTT
clone size: -
D gene: -
V gene: TRBV5-4
CDR3 length: 14
J gene: TRBJ1-6

CDR3 protein: CASAKQGATEKLFF
CDR3 DNA: TGTGCCAGCGCAAAACAGGGGGCGACTGAAAAACTGTTTTTT
clone size: -
D gene: TRBD1
V gene: TRBV25-1
CDR3 length: 14
J gene: TRBJ1-4

CDR3 protein: CASSPGTQDNSPLHF
CDR3 DNA: TGTGCCAGCAGCCCGGGGACACAGGATAATTCACCCCTCCACTTT
clone size: -
D gene: -
V gene: TRBV4-2
CDR3 length: 15
J gene: TRBJ1-6

CDR3 protein: CASSLSGRSLDGQFF
CDR3 DNA: TGCGCCAGCAGCTTAAGCGGGAGGTCGCTTGACGGGCAGTTCTTC
clone size: -
D gene: TRBD2
V gene: TRBV5-1
CDR3 length: 15
J gene: TRBJ2-1

CDR3 protein: CASSLSGEYEQFF
CDR3 DNA: TGCGCCAGCAGCTTGAGTGGGGAGTATGAGCAGTTCTTC
clone size: -
D gene: -
V gene: TRBV5-1
CDR3 length: 13
J gene: TRBJ2-1

CDR3 protein: CASSLSPLGSSYNEQFF
CDR3 DNA: TGTGCCAGCAGCTTATCTCCGCTGGGGAGCTCCTACAATGAGCAGTTCTTC
clone size: -
D gene: -
V gene: TRBV7-6
CDR3 length: 17
J gene: TRBJ2-1

CDR3 protein: CASWGGDRDNEQFF
CDR3 DNA: TGTGCCAGTTGGGGGGGGGACAGGGACAATGAGCAGTTCTTC
clone size: -
D gene: TRBD1
V gene: TRBV19
CDR3 length: 14
J gene: TRBJ2-1

CDR3 protein: CSARGQYEQYF
CDR3 DNA: TGCAGTGCTAGAGGACAGTACGAGCAGTACTTC
clone size: -
D gene: -
V gene: TRBV20-1
CDR3 length: 11
J gene: TRBJ2-7

CDR3 protein: CASSQEGQGHYGYTF
CDR3 DNA: TGCGCCAGCAGCCAAGAGGGACAGGGACACTATGGCTACACCTTC
clone size: -
D gene: TRBD1
V gene: TRBV4-1
CDR3 length: 15
J gene: TRBJ1-2

CDR3 protein: CASEGQGTGNTIYF
CDR3 DNA: TGTGCCAGCGAGGGACAGGGTACAGGAAACACCATATATTTT
clone size: -
D gene: TRBD1
V gene: TRBV2
CDR3 length: 14
J gene: TRBJ1-3

CDR3 protein: CASSGGPTDTQYF
CDR3 DNA: TGCGCCAGCAGCGGAGGGCCCACAGATACGCAGTATTTT
clone size: -
D gene: -
V gene: TRBV5-1
CDR3 length: 13
J gene: TRBJ2-3

CDR3 protein: CASGLFSGIGGYTF
CDR3 DNA: TGTGCTAGTGGTTTGTTTTCGGGGATTGGTGGCTACACCTTC
clone size: -
D gene: -
V gene: TRBV12-5
CDR3 length: 14
J gene: TRBJ1-2

CDR3 protein: CAISESLGRGVNTGELFF
CDR3 DNA: TGTGCCATCAGTGAGAGCTTGGGCAGGGGGGTGAACACCGGGGAGCTGTTTTTT
clone size: -
D gene: -
V gene: TRBV10-3
CDR3 length: 18
J gene: TRBJ2-2

CDR3 protein: CASSRDRQGALGGYTF
CDR3 DNA: TGTGCCAGCAGCCGCGACCGACAGGGGGCGCTGGGGGGCTACACCTTC
clone size: -
D gene: TRBD1
V gene: TRBV3-1/TRBV3-2
CDR3 length: 16
J gene: TRBJ1-2

CDR3 protein: CASSLIGWDNLGTEAFF
CDR3 DNA: TGTGCCAGCAGCTTGATTGGGTGGGACAACTTGGGGACTGAAGCTTTCTTT
clone size: -
D gene: -
V gene: TRBV5-8
CDR3 length: 17
J gene: TRBJ1-1

CDR3 protein: CSVRLVSSNEQYF
CDR3 DNA: TGCAGCGTGCGACTAGTCTCTTCGAACGAGCAGTACTTC
clone size: few
D gene: -
V gene: TRBV29-1
CDR3 length: 13
J gene: TRBJ2-7

CDR3 protein: CASTPSGANTGELFF
CDR3 DNA: TGTGCCAGCACACCATCAGGGGCGAACACCGGGGAGCTGTTTTTT
clone size: -
D gene: -
V gene: TRBV5-6
CDR3 length: 15
J gene: TRBJ2-2

CDR3 protein: CAWSVSRTGTGNTIYF
CDR3 DNA: TGTGCCTGGAGTGTATCTCGGACAGGGACTGGAAACACCATATATTTT
clone size: -
D gene: TRBD1
V gene: TRBV30
CDR3 length: 16
J gene: TRBJ1-3

CDR3 protein: CASSLGPGRSGGYTF
CDR3 DNA: TGTGCCAGCAGCTTAGGTCCAGGCCGGTCTGGTGGGTACACCTTC
clone size: -
D gene: -
V gene: TRBV7-9
CDR3 length: 15
J gene: TRBJ1-2

CDR3 protein: CASSRAMSKFF
CDR3 DNA: TGTGCCAGCAGCCGAGCAATGAGCAAGTTCTTC
clone size: -
D gene: -
V gene: TRBV7-8
CDR3 length: 11
J gene: TRBJ2-1

CDR3 protein: CASSQDRKGREAFF
CDR3 DNA: TGCGCCAGCAGCCAAGATCGGAAGGGGAGGGAAGCTTTCTTT
clone size: -
D gene: -
V gene: TRBV4-3
CDR3 length: 14
J gene: TRBJ1-1

CDR3 protein: CASSIQGETQYF
CDR3 DNA: TGTGCCAGCAGCATACAGGGGGAGACCCAGTACTTC
clone size: -
D gene: TRBD1
V gene: TRBV7-2
CDR3 length: 12
J gene: TRBJ2-5

CDR3 protein: CASSRQGDYGYTF
CDR3 DNA: TGTGCCAGTAGCAGACAGGGAGACTATGGCTACACCTTC
clone size: -
D gene: TRBD1
V gene: TRBV19
CDR3 length: 13
J gene: TRBJ1-2

CDR3 protein: CASSPRTANTDTQYF
CDR3 DNA: TGCGCCAGCAGCCCCCGGACTGCAAACACAGATACGCAGTATTTT
clone size: once
D gene: -
V gene: TRBV5-1
CDR3 length: 15
J gene: TRBJ2-3

CDR3 protein: CASRWTSGSVGELFF
CDR3 DNA: TGTGCCAGCAGGTGGACTAGCGGGAGCGTCGGGGAGCTGTTTTTT
clone size: -
D gene: TRBD2
V gene: TRBV27
CDR3 length: 15
J gene: TRBJ2-2

CDR3 protein: CASSTDRVAGEPQHF
CDR3 DNA: TGTGCCAGCAGTACAGACAGGGTCGCAGGAGAGCCCCAGCATTTT
clone size: once
D gene: TRBD1
V gene: TRBV2
CDR3 length: 15
J gene: TRBJ1-5

CDR3 protein: CASSTQTDSPLHF
CDR3 DNA: TGTGCCAGTAGTACACAGACGGATTCACCCCTCCACTTT
clone size: -
D gene: -
V gene: TRBV19
CDR3 length: 13
J gene: TRBJ1-6

CDR3 protein: CASSIGERDTGELFF
CDR3 DNA: TGTGCCAGCAGCATTGGGGAGAGGGACACCGGGGAGCTGTTTTTT
clone size: once
D gene: -
V gene: TRBV11-3
CDR3 length: 15
J gene: TRBJ2-2

CDR3 protein: CASSLGPGTGIYEQYF
CDR3 DNA: TGTGCCAGCAGCTTAGGCCCCGGGACAGGGATTTACGAGCAGTACTTC
clone size: -
D gene: TRBD1
V gene: TRBV7-9
CDR3 length: 16
J gene: TRBJ2-7

CDR3 protein: CASTGTGAYEQYF
CDR3 DNA: TGCGCCAGCACCGGGACAGGAGCCTACGAGCAGTACTTC
clone size: -
D gene: TRBD1
V gene: TRBV5-1
CDR3 length: 13
J gene: TRBJ2-7

CDR3 protein: CASSAGLAGFGETQYF
CDR3 DNA: TGTGCCAGTAGTGCGGGACTAGCGGGTTTCGGGGAGACCCAGTACTTC
clone size: -
D gene: TRBD2
V gene: TRBV19
CDR3 length: 16
J gene: TRBJ2-5

CDR3 protein: CASSLDPGTIRGNQPQHF
CDR3 DNA: TGCGCCAGCAGCCTCGACCCCGGGACAATCCGGGGCAATCAGCCCCAGCATTTT
clone size: -
D gene: -
V gene: TRBV5-1
CDR3 length: 18
J gene: TRBJ1-5

CDR3 protein: CASSVAGVSYNEQFF
CDR3 DNA: TGTGCCAGCAGCGTAGCGGGGGTCTCCTACAATGAGCAGTTCTTC
clone size: -
D gene: -
V gene: TRBV9
CDR3 length: 15
J gene: TRBJ2-1

CDR3 protein: CAISFSSVTGHDNSPLHF
CDR3 DNA: TGTGCCATCAGTTTCAGTTCAGTCACGGGACACGACAATTCACCCCTCCACTTT
clone size: -
D gene: -
V gene: TRBV10-3
CDR3 length: 18
J gene: TRBJ1-6

CDR3 protein: CASSSGRAGEAETQYF
CDR3 DNA: TGTGCCAGCAGCTCTGGTCGGGCGGGAGAGGCGGAGACCCAGTACTTC
clone size: -
D gene: TRBD2
V gene: TRBV7-2
CDR3 length: 16
J gene: TRBJ2-5

CDR3 protein: CASSRGQETYEQYF
CDR3 DNA: TGTGCCAGTAGTAGGGGACAGGAGACCTACGAGCAGTACTTC
clone size: -
D gene: TRBD1
V gene: TRBV19
CDR3 length: 14
J gene: TRBJ2-7

CDR3 protein: CASSPPTGGPYNEQFF
CDR3 DNA: TGTGCCAGCTCACCGCCGACAGGGGGCCCCTACAATGAGCAGTTCTTC
clone size: -
D gene: TRBD1
V gene: TRBV18
CDR3 length: 16
J gene: TRBJ2-1